One and the same sample provided the 14 T cell receptor beta chains below, sequenced in a study of vaccination effects on CD4 cells after COVID-19. Sequencing was preceded by expansion of antigen-specific CD4+ T cells with viral peptide pools in the ViraFEST assay. Isolation of CD4+ T cells took place after approximately 10 days of culture. Vaccinated participants had no history of SARS-CoV-2 infection and tested negative for nucleocapsid antibodies. Which antigens these TCRs recognize remains unknown. Profiled with immunoSEQ multiplex PCR; TCRdb holds only in-frame clones, not every one. The table includes approximately 30,000 clones, about four fifths detected once. The material was CD4+ T cells from PBMCs cultured with SARS-CoV-2 spike peptides, obtained before COVID-19 vaccination. These receptors all come from a human donor who received a COVID-19 vaccine.

V and J are TRBV27 and TRBJ1-2; TRBD1 aligns across 8 bases. The CDR3 totals 19 residues. Trimming took 5 bases from V and 1 from J; bases not matched to a gene: 18. Germline lookup yields CDR1 MNHEY and CDR2 SMNVEV (reference sequence). CDR3: CASSRTPDRVAGGNYGYTF. The CDR3 region has the DNA TGTGCCAGCAGTCGGACCCCGGACAGGGTGGCAGGCGGTAACTATGGCTACACCTTC.

The chain has TRBV14 and TRBJ1-2; 7 bases are shared with TRBD1. CDR1 SGHDN and CDR2 FVKESK come from the germline V gene. This CDR3 has 13 amino acids. The V segment lost 4 bases and the J segment 5 bases; nucleotides outside the gene matches: 4. In DNA, the CDR3 is TGTGCCAGCAGCCGGGACAGCTATTATGGCTACACCTTC. Translation gives CASSRDSYYGYTF.

The chain is built from TRBV6-2 or TRBV6-3 and TRBJ2-1, with a tentative D call TRBD2 (7 bases). The CDR3 loop spans 16 amino acids. Germline V gives CDR1 MNHEY, CDR2 SVGEGT. The V and J ends lost 0 bases and 5 bases respectively, with 14 bases between them. This CDR3 reads CASSYSPGGLNNEQFF. Written as DNA, the CDR3 is TGTGCCAGCAGTTACTCACCCGGGGGGCTAAACAATGAGCAGTTCTTC.

This clone was picked up one time. CDR3 amino acids: CASSVWDRAPEAFF. CDR3 coding DNA: TGTGCCAGCAGCGTATGGGACAGGGCCCCTGAAGCTTTCTTT. The V gene is TRBV9, the J gene TRBJ1-1, with 9 bases lining up with TRBD1. The junction had 4 bases not matched to a gene; V was cut back by 1 base and J by 6 bases. The CDR3 consists of 14 residues. CDR1 SGDLS and CDR2 YYNGEE come from the germline V gene.

This sequence joins TRBV6-5 and TRBJ2-2, with D possibly being TRBD1 (6 bases). V was shortened by 6 bases and J by 0 bases, with 8 bases between the two germline ends. The CDR3 sequence is 14 residues long. Germline V gene sequence: CDR1 MNHEY, CDR2 SVGAGI. In DNA, the CDR3 is TGTGCCAGCAGCCGGACAGCGAACACCGGGGAGCTGTTTTTT. This translates into CASSRTANTGELFF.

The genes are TRBV6-5 and TRBJ1-3; 7 positions match TRBD1. This CDR3 spans 12 amino acids. Germline V gene lookup returns CDR1 MNHEY and CDR2 SVGAGI. Trimming at V came to 6 bases and at J to 7 bases, leaving 3 bases not matched to a gene. CDR3 nucleotide sequence: TGTGCCAGCAGGGACAGGAGGAACACCATATATTTT. It specifies CASRDRRNTIYF.

The V call is TRBV7-2, the J call TRBJ2-1; TRBD2 might be the D (5 bases). V was shortened by 1 base and J by 0 bases, with 7 bases between the two germline ends. This CDR3 has 15 residues. In germline, CDR1 is SGHTA, CDR2 FQGNSA. CDR3 protein: CASSLGSDSYNEQFF. CDR3 coding DNA: TGTGCCAGCAGCTTAGGTAGCGACTCCTACAATGAGCAGTTCTTC. Based on the CDR3 plus reference TRBV7-2 and TRBJ2-1, the full variable domain is GAGVSQSPSNKVTEKGKDVELRCDPISGHTALYWYRQSLGQGLEFLIYFQGNSAPDKSGLPSDRFSAERTGGSVSTLTIQRTQQEDSAVYLCASSLGSDSYNEQFFGPGTRLTVL.

The rearrangement uses TRBV13 and TRBJ1-3; 8 nucleotides match TRBD1. The length of the CDR3 is 15 residues. The J segment lost 4 bases and the V segment lost 5 bases, leaving 7 bases of the junction unmatched. In germline, CDR1 is PRHDT, CDR2 FYEKMQ (reference sequence). In nucleotides, the CDR3 is TGTGCCAGCAGCCAAGGGACAGGATCGGGAAACACCATATATTTT. Its protein is CASSQGTGSGNTIYF.

This clone appeared a few times. This chain connects TRBV7-3 to TRBJ1-6; 8 nucleotides line up with TRBD1. The germline CDR1 and CDR2 sequences are SGHTA and FQGTGA. V lost 4 bases, J lost 8 bases, and 7 bases stayed unmatched. This CDR3 comprises 15 residues. CDR3 nucleotide sequence: TGTGCCAGCAGCTCTGGACAGGGAAGGGATTCACCCCTCCACTTT. Residues: CASSSGQGRDSPLHF.

This clone was counted a single time. The V and J genes are TRBV15 and TRBJ2-5; D not resolved. This CDR3 is 13 amino acids long. V was shortened by 4 bases and J by 0 bases, with 6 bases between the two germline ends. Germline V gene sequence: CDR1 LNHNV, CDR2 YYDKDF (reference sequence). The CDR3 loop reads CATSKPDQETQYF. CDR3 DNA: TGTGCCACCAGCAAGCCGGACCAAGAGACCCAGTACTTC.

This clone came up once. Here the CDR3 DNA reads TGTGCCAGCAGCCCCGGGGGGGGCAACTACAATGAGCAGTTCTTC. This sequence encodes CASSPGGGNYNEQFF. The rearrangement links TRBV7-2 to TRBJ2-1; 8 positions agree with TRBD2. This CDR3 has 15 amino acids. The J segment lost 3 bases and the V segment lost 5 bases, leaving 6 bases of the junction unmatched. The V gene's germline CDR1 is SGHTA and CDR2 FQGNSA.

On this clone itself: Other nucleotide sequences from this sample produce the same CDR3. The J gene is TRBJ1-2, the V gene TRBV15, with D perhaps matching TRBD1 (5 bases). The CDR3 has 14 amino acids. Trimming shortened V by 6 bases and J by 7 bases, and 18 bases separated the two germline ends. Germline V gene lookup returns CDR1 LNHNV and CDR2 YYDKDF (reference sequence). CDR3 sequence (DNA): TGTGCCACCAGGGAGCGCTTGGGGCTTGGTGGCTACACCTTC. Translation gives CATRERLGLGGYTF. Based on the CDR3 plus reference TRBV15 and TRBJ1-2, the full variable domain is DAMVIQNPRYQVTQFGKPVTLSCSQTLNHNVMYWYQQKSSQAPKLLFHYYDKDFNNEADTPDNFQSRRPNTSFCFLDIRSPGLGDTAMYLCATRERLGLGGYTFGSGTRLTVV.

This clone has just a few counts. CDR3 sequence reads: CASSARTGLSGYTF. The CDR3 DNA reads as TGTGCCAGTAGTGCCAGGACAGGGTTGAGTGGCTACACCTTC. The chain uses TRBV19 and TRBJ1-2, with TRBD1 identical over 8 bases. CDR3 length: 14 residues. The V gene's germline CDR1 is LNHDA and CDR2 SQIVND (reference sequence). The junction had 9 bases not matched to a gene; V was cut back by 5 bases and J by 7 bases. Together with reference TRBV19 and TRBJ1-2, the CDR3 gives the full variable domain: DGGITQSPKYLFRKEGQNVTLSCEQNLNHDAMYWYRQDPGQGLRLIYYSQIVNDFQKGDIAEGYSVSREKKESFPLTVTSAQKNPTAFYLCASSARTGLSGYTFGSGTRLTVV.

The J gene is TRBJ1-3, the V gene TRBV7-2, with no clear D. This CDR3 has 15 residues. Germline V CDR1 and CDR2: SGHTA, FQGNSA. V was pared by 3 bases and J by 0 bases, with 9 bases between. CDR3 amino acids: CASSLSRGSGNTIYF. For the CDR3, the DNA is TGTGCCAGCAGCTTGAGTAGAGGCTCTGGAAACACCATATATTTT.